Described below is a single T cell receptor beta chain sequence and its context. These data belong to a study of CD8 T cells in ankylosing spondylitis. The ends were cut back, 1 base at V and 0 bases at J, with 8 bases in the middle. This CDR3 has 15 residues. Germline values: CDR1 SGHDT, CDR2 YYEEEE. One entry per CDR3 protein, called by TCRdb with MiXCR from the 5' RACE reads. The data contain approximately 300,000 distinct CDR3 sequences, 20% to 25% of them singletons. The chain employs TRBV5-6 and TRBJ1-3; the D is unclear. The source is a female donor with ankylosing spondylitis or in good health (not recorded which). Sample: blood, either unsorted or a sorted T cell fraction (not recorded which). CDR3 loop: CASSLNRRSGNTIYF. CDR3 nucleotide sequence: TGTGCCAGCAGCTTGAACAGACGCTCTGGAAACACCATATATTTT.